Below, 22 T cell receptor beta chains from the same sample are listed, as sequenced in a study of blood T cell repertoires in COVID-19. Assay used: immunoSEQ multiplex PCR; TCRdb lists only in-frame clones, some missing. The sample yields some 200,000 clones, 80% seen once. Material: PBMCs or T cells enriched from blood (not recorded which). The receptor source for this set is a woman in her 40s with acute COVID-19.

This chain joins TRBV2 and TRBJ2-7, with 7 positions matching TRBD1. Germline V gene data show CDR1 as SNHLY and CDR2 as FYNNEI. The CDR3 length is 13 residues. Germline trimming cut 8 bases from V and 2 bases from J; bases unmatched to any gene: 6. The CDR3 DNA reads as TGTGCCAGCCGGGACAGCTTAGCCTACGAGCAGTACTTC. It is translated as CASRDSLAYEQYF.

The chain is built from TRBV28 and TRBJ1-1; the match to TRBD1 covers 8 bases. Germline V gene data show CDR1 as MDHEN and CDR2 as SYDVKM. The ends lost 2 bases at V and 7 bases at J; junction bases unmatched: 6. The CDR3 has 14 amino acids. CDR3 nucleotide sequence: TGTGCCAGCAGTTTACGGCCGGACAGGGTTGAAGCTTTCTTT. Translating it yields CASSLRPDRVEAFF.

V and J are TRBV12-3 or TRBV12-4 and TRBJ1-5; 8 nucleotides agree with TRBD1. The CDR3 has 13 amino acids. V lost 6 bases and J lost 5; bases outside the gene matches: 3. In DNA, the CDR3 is TGTGCCAGCAGAATGACAGGGGATCAGCCCCAGCATTTT. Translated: CASRMTGDQPQHF.

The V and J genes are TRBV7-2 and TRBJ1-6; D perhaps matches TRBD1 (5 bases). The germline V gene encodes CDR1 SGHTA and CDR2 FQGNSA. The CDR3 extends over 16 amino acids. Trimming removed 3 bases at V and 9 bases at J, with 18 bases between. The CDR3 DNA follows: TGTGCCAGCAGCTTGTCTCAGACAGTATTGTCTTCACCCCTCCACTTT. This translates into CASSLSQTVLSSPLHF.

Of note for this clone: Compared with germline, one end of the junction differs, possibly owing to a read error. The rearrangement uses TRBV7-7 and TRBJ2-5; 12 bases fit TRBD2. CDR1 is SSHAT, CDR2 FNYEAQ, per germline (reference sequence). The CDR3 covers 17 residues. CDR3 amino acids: CASSLASGLAGGETQYF. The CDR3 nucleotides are TGTGCTAGCAGCTTAGCGTCGGGACTAGCGGGTGGAGAGACCCAGTACTTC.

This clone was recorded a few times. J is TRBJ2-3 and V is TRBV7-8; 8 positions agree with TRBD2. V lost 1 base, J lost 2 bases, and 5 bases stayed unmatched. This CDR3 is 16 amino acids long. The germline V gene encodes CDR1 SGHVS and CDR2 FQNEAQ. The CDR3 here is CASSLDPAGVTDTQYF. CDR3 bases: TGTGCCAGCAGCTTAGATCCAGCGGGAGTCACAGATACGCAGTATTTT.

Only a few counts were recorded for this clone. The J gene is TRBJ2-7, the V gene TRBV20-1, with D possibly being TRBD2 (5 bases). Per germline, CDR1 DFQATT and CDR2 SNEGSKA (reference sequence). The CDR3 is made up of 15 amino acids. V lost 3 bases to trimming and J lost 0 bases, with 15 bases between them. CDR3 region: CSASRPRAGSYEQYF. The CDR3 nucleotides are TGCAGTGCTAGTCGGCCGAGGGCCGGCTCCTACGAGCAGTACTTC.

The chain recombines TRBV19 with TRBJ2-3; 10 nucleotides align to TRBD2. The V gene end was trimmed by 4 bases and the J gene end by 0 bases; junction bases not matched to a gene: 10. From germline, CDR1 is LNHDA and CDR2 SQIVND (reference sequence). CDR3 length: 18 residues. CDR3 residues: CASSRFSGGISSTDTQYF. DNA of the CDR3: TGTGCCAGTAGTAGGTTTAGCGGGGGGATTTCTAGCACAGATACGCAGTATTTT.

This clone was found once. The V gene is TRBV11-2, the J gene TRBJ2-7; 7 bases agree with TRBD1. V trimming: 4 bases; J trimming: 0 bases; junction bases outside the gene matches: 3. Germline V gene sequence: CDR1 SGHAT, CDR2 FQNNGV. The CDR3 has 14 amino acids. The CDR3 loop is CASSSRQGSYEQYF. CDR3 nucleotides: TGTGCCAGCAGCTCAAGACAGGGCTCCTACGAGCAGTACTTC. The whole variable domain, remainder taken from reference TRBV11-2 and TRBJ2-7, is EAGVAQSPRYKIIEKRQSVAFWCNPISGHATLYWYQQILGQGPKLLIQFQNNGVVDDSQLPKDRFSAERLKGVDSTLKIQPAKLEDSAVYLCASSSRQGSYEQYFGPGTRLTVT.

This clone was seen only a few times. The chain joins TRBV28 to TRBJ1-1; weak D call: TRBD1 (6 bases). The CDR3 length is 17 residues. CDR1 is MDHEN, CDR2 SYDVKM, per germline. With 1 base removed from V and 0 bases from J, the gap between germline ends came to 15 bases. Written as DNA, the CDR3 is TGTGCCAGCAGTTTATCAGGGGCTAGTGGTATGAACACTGAAGCTTTCTTT. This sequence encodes CASSLSGASGMNTEAFF.

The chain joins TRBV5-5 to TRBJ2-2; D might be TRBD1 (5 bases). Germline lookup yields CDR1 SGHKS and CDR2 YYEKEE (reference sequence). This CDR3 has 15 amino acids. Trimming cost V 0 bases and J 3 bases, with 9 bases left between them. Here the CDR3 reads CASSLGPRDTGELFF. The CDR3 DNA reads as TGTGCCAGCAGCTTGGGTCCCAGGGACACCGGGGAGCTGTTTTTT.

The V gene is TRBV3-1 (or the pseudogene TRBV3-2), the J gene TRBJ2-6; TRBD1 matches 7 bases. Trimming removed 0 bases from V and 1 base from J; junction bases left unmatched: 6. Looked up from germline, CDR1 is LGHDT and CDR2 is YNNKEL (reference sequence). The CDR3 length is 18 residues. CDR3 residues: CASSQEGGRQSGANVLTF. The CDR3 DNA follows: TGTGCCAGCAGCCAAGAAGGGGGCAGACAATCTGGGGCCAACGTCCTGACTTTC.

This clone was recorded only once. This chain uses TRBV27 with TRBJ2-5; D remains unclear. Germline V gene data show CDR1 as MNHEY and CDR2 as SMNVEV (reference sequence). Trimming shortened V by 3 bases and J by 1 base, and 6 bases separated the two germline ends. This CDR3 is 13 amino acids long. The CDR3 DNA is TGTGCCAGCAGTTTTTCGTCCCAAGAGACCCAGTACTTC. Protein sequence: CASSFSSQETQYF.

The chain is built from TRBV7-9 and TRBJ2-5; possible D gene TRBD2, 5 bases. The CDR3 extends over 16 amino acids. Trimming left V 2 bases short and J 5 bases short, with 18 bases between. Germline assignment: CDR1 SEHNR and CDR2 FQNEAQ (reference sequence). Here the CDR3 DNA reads TGTGCCAGCAGCTTATCACGTCGAGGGTCGGAGGAGACCCAGTACTTC. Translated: CASSLSRRGSEETQYF.

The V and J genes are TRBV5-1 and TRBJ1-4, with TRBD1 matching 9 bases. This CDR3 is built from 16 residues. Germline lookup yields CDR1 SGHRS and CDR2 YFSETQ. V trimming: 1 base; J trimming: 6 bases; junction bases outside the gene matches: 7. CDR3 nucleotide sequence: TGCGCCAGCAGCTTGCAAGGGACAGGGCCCGATGAAAAACTGTTTTTT. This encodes CASSLQGTGPDEKLFF.

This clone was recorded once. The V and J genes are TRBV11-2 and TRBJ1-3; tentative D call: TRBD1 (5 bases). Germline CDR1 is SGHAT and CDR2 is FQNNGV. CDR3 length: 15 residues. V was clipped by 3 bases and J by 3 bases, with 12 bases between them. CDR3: CASSFNGAVGNTIYF. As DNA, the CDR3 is TGTGCCAGCAGCTTTAATGGGGCTGTTGGAAACACCATATATTTT.

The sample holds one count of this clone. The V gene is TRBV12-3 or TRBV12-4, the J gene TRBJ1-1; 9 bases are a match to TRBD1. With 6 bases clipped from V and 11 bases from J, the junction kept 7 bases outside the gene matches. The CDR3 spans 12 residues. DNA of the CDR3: TGTGCCAGCAGAATGACAGGGGGGTATGCTTTCTTT. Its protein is CASRMTGGYAFF.

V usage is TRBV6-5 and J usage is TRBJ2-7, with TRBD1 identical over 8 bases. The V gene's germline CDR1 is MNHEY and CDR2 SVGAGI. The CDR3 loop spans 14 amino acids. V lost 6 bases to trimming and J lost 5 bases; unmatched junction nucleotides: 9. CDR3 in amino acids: CASRRTGRTHEQYF. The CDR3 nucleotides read TGTGCCAGCAGGAGGACAGGGAGGACCCACGAGCAGTACTTC.

The CDR3 coding sequence is TGTGCCAGCAGCTTGTCTCGAACAACGGGAAACACCATATATTTT. It translates to CASSLSRTTGNTIYF. This rearrangement joins TRBV5-8 to TRBJ1-3; D unresolved. The CDR3 loop spans 15 amino acids. V was trimmed by 1 base and J by 4 bases, leaving 12 bases between them. Germline V CDR1 and CDR2: SGHTS, YDEGEE.

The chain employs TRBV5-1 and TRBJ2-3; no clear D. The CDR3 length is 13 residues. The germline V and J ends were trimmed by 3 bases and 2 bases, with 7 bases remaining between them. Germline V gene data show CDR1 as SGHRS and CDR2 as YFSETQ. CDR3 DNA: TGCGCCAGCAGCTCCGAGTACACAGATACGCAGTATTTT. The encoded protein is CASSSEYTDTQYF.

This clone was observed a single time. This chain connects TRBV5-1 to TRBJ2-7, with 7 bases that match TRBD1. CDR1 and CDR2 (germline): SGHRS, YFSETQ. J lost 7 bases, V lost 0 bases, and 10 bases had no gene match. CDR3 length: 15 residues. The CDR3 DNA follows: TGCGCCAGCAGCTTGGGGGACAGAGAGCTATGGGAGCAGTACTTC. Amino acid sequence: CASSLGDRELWEQYF.

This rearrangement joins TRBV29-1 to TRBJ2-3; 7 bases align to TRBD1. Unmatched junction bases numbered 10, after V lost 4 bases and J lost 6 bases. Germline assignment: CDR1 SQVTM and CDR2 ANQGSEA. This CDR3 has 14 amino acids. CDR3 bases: TGCAGCGTTGTTATCCAGGGGGAATTTGATACGCAGTATTTT. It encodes CSVVIQGEFDTQYF.